A selection of T cell receptor beta chains follows, all from one sample in a study of blood T cell repertoires in COVID-19. Sequencing was performed with immunoSEQ multiplex PCR; in TCRdb, only in-frame clones are kept and a portion is missing. Counted here are some 450,000 clones, about 91% occurring once; the ten biggest clones make up roughly 13%. Sequencing input: peripheral blood. These receptors were taken from a woman in her forties or fifties with COVID-19, enrolled during active disease. The CDR3 runs from the conserved cysteine through the conserved F or W.

v_gene	j_gene	len	CDR3aa
TRBV30	TRBJ1-4	14	CAWDAGARGEKLFF
TRBV6-5	TRBJ1-1	15	CASSYPGGAGGDAFF
TRBV6-4	TRBJ1-1	14	CASSDGTPNTEAFF
TRBV19	TRBJ1-5	12	CASSIRDQPQHF
TRBV5-4	TRBJ2-1	14	CASHAGSSYNEQFF
TRBV29-1	TRBJ1-1	11	CSVAQGAGAFF
TRBV5-6	TRBJ1-4	15	CASSGQDRANEKLFF
TRBV6-1	TRBJ1-1	14	CASSEGSFNTEAFF
TRBV25-1	TRBJ2-5	14	CASSEGQDTETQYF
TRBV9	TRBJ2-3	16	CASSPGGGGSTDTQYF
TRBV9	TRBJ1-2	15	CASSAEPDHTEGYTF
TRBV19	TRBJ1-1	14	CASSYRAKNTEAFF
TRBV11-2	TRBJ1-1	14	CASSLLDSNTEAFF
TRBV3-1/TRBV3-2	TRBJ1-1	16	CASSQDRGSWNTEAFF
TRBV21-1	TRBJ1-1	12	CASSPRTGRAFF
TRBV7-9	TRBJ2-5	15	CASSLGGNRGETQYF
TRBV19	TRBJ1-5	16	CASSIMGTLGSQPQHF
TRBV28	TRBJ1-1	11	CAITDTTEAFF
TRBV25-1	TRBJ1-2	13	CASRLGAGDGYTF
TRBV6-1	TRBJ1-1	15	CASSEADRGHTEAFF
TRBV27	TRBJ1-6	17	CASSLSRMRVRNSPLHF
TRBV12-3/TRBV12-4	TRBJ2-3	13	CASSGGGPDTQYF
TRBV2	TRBJ1-3	14	CASSEMGRGNTIYF
TRBV5-1	TRBJ1-2	13	CASSEGTVVGYTF
TRBV5-4	TRBJ1-2	15	CASSQGQGIAYGYTF
TRBV6-5	TRBJ2-3	15	CASSLDIQSTDTQYF
TRBV19	TRBJ1-2	14	CASSTYRGSDGYTF
TRBV7-2	TRBJ2-2	13	CASRTPGTGELFF
TRBV6-5	TRBJ1-5	15	CASTRGPLSNQPQHF
TRBV2	TRBJ2-1	14	CASRPTTAYNEQFF
TRBV30	TRBJ1-1	12	CAWSVLLGEAFF
TRBV14	TRBJ1-5	13	CASSQSSNQPQHF
TRBV9	TRBJ1-2	16	CASSVSKDGTGDQYTF
TRBV2	TRBJ2-3	16	CASSDGDRGRTDTQYF
TRBV5-1	TRBJ1-1	15	CASSLGRGFDTEAFF
TRBV4-2	TRBJ1-4	16	CASSRGGSLPNEKLFF
TRBV7-3	TRBJ1-2	13	CASSFDRNYGYTF
TRBV28	TRBJ1-5	14	CASSTGQSNQPQHF
TRBV6-2/TRBV6-3	TRBJ1-2	12	CASSRQGTGYTF
TRBV7-9	TRBJ1-5	14	CASSQQGSNQPQHF
TRBV10-3	TRBJ2-1	16	CAISESGRTKATMQFF
TRBV9	TRBJ1-2	12	CASAGTGTGYTF
TRBV2	TRBJ2-3	14	CASSHRTSGYTQYF
TRBV2	TRBJ2-1	14	CASSVGTGSNEQFF
TRBV19	TRBJ1-2	15	CASSPRGQGDYGYTF
TRBV6-4	TRBJ2-3	15	CAIQGVAGCTDTQYF
TRBV30	TRBJ1-4	14	CACQRQAFNEKLFF
TRBV5-1	TRBJ1-3	15	CASSLVGTGGNTIYF
TRBV30	TRBJ2-2	12	CAWSTPVGELFF
TRBV10-1	TRBJ2-2	17	CASSRDRGALNTGELFF
TRBV21-1	TRBJ1-5	13	CASPGGGNQPQHF
TRBV5-1	TRBJ1-1	14	CASSRGQGNTEAFF
TRBV9	TRBJ2-3	17	CASSAHTSGGGADTQYF
TRBV5-1	TRBJ2-2	17	CASSLLGLAGRTGELFF
TRBV5-6	TRBJ2-1	16	CASSFGLAGGRGEQFF